Presented here are 10 T cell receptor beta chains from one specimen sequenced in a study of T cell responses to AZD1222 COVID-19 vaccine. Sequencing was performed with immunoSEQ multiplex PCR; in TCRdb, only in-frame clones are kept and a portion is missing. The profile shows some 99,000 clones, less than 85% of them singletons. Sample: peripheral blood, taken 28 days after the second AZD1222 dose. The receptors here all came from an adult who received the AZD1222 COVID-19 vaccine.

The gene calls are TRBV6-6 and TRBJ2-5; D is possibly TRBD2 (5 bases). Germline values: CDR1 MNHNY, CDR2 SVGAGI (reference sequence). The V end was cut by 6 bases, the J end by 1 base, with 15 bases between. The CDR3 contains 15 residues. In DNA form, the CDR3 reads TGTGCCAGCAGGACGACTATAGCGAGCCAAGAGACCCAGTACTTC. Its translation: CASRTTIASQETQYF.

The chain carries TRBV2 and TRBJ1-1, with 7 bases identical to TRBD1. The CDR3 consists of 14 residues. V lost 6 bases to trimming and J lost 1 base; unmatched junction nucleotides: 5. Germline lookup yields CDR1 SNHLY and CDR2 FYNNEI. CDR3 sequence reads: CASSWGQTNTEAFF. Here the CDR3 DNA reads TGTGCCAGCAGCTGGGGACAGACGAACACTGAAGCTTTCTTT.

The chain couples TRBV19 to TRBJ1-5, with D possibly matching TRBD1 (5 bases). The CDR3 totals 14 residues. Germline CDR1 reads LNHDA; CDR2 reads SQIVND (reference sequence). Trimming stripped 7 bases from V and 4 bases from J, with 14 bases between. CDR3: CASKDKRLNQPQHF. CDR3 bases: TGTGCCAGTAAGGACAAAAGATTAAATCAGCCCCAGCATTTT.

The genes are TRBV6-5 and TRBJ1-6; possible D gene TRBD1, 5 bases. V was shortened by 2 bases and J by 9 bases, with 14 bases between the two germline ends. This CDR3 has 15 amino acids. Per germline, CDR1 MNHEY and CDR2 SVGAGI. The CDR3 DNA is TGTGCCAGCAGTTACCTGGGGGTTTCCAGTTCACCCCTCCACTTT. Translating gives CASSYLGVSSSPLHF.

Here the CDR3 reads CAISEEGAGYTF. CDR3 DNA: TGTGCCATCAGTGAGGAGGGGGCTGGCTACACCTTC. V and J are TRBV10-3 and TRBJ1-2, with 7 bases identical to TRBD1. Germline V lookup: CDR1 ENHRY, CDR2 SYGVKD. This CDR3 spans 12 amino acids. The trim removed 2 bases at V and 7 bases at J, leaving 1 base unmatched.

Here the CDR3 DNA reads TGCAGCGGGACTGAGAACACTGAAGCTTTCTTT. This sequence encodes CSGTENTEAFF. This rearrangement joins TRBV29-1 to TRBJ1-1; D is undetermined. V lost 7 bases, J lost 1 base, and 7 bases lay in between. Germline V gene data show CDR1 as SQVTM and CDR2 as ANQGSEA. This CDR3 spans 11 amino acids.

The chain combines TRBV5-1 with TRBJ1-6; 8 bases line up with TRBD1. With V trimmed by 4 bases and J by 10 bases, 13 bases remained unmatched. CDR3 length: 16 amino acids. Germline V gene data show CDR1 as SGHRS and CDR2 as YFSETQ. CDR3 coding DNA: TGCGCCAGCAGCGGGACAGGCTCCCGTGATGAATCACCCCTCCACTTT. Protein: CASSGTGSRDESPLHF.

V and J are TRBV7-9 and TRBJ1-5; D is unclear. This CDR3 is 12 amino acids long. Germline V gives CDR1 SEHNR, CDR2 FQNEAQ (reference sequence). The germline V and J ends were trimmed by 1 base and 6 bases, with 4 bases remaining between them. The CDR3 coding sequence is TGTGCCAGCAGCTTAGATGGTCAGCCCCAGCATTTT. Translated, it gives CASSLDGQPQHF. Full variable domain (rest looked up from reference TRBV7-9 and TRBJ1-5): DTGVSQNPRHKITKRGQNVTFRCDPISEHNRLYWYRQTLGQGPEFLTYFQNEAQLEKSRLLSDRFSAERPKGSFSTLEIQRTEQGDSAMYLCASSLDGQPQHFGDGTRLSIL.

V is TRBV5-1 and J is TRBJ2-7, with D perhaps being TRBD1 or TRBD2 (5 bases each). The CDR3 has 15 residues. Germline V CDR1 and CDR2: SGHRS, YFSETQ. Trimming took 4 bases from V and 5 from J, leaving 19 bases between them. The CDR3, as DNA: TGCGCCAGCAGCGAGGACGCAGGGCCGCGGGACGAGCAGTACTTC. It translates to CASSEDAGPRDEQYF.

The rearrangement links TRBV6-2 or TRBV6-3 to TRBJ2-1; D possibly corresponds to TRBD1 (6 bases). Germline V CDR1 and CDR2: MNHEY, SVGEGT. Trimming took off 5 bases at V and 3 bases at J, with 8 bases between the two ends. The CDR3 contains 13 residues. Here the CDR3 DNA reads TGTGCCAGCAGTAGACAGGTCTACAATGAGCAGTTCTTC. It yields the protein CASSRQVYNEQFF.